Given below is one T cell receptor beta chain in context. Its antigen is not known. The sample originates from a study of shared clonotypes between healthy human individuals. The study, taken as a whole, reports: For naive CD4 cells, 4% to 6% of clonotypes were shared across several donors. Sorted-subset sequencing was shown by rarefaction to be incomplete despite large depth.

This CDR3 is built from 21 residues. Sorted subsets were amplified in replicate PCRs using approximately 0.2 ug DNA, approximately 30,000 T cell genomes. This table comes from immunoSEQ multiplex PCR, and its TCRdb copy is limited to in-frame clones, with some not included. Of millions of clones listed, 93% are singletons. This receptor was obtained from a man between 18 and 35 years old in good health. Some clones in this sample may be carry-over from other donors' samples. Sequenced: naive CD4+ T cells from PBMCs. The subset was: CD45RA+ positively selected. The chain uses TRBV21-1 and TRBJ2-1; the table's TRBD1 call for D was not verified on the DNA. TRBV21-1 constitutes a pseudogene. The CDR3 spells CASSAPADRGVAGRSYNEQFF. The CDR3 bases are TGTGCCAGCAGCGCCCCAGCGGACAGGGGCGTAGCGGGCCGCTCCTACAATGAGCAGTTCTTC.